Following are 27 T cell receptor beta chains from one sample sequenced in a study of beta chain features in type 1 diabetes. Expressed TCRB transcripts got sequenced, as all isolated RNA was reverse transcribed. Clones were read by immunoSEQ multiplex PCR, and TCRdb kept only the in-frame ones, dropping some. This sample has roughly 370,000 clones; approximately 13% occur once, and the top ten carry around 0.035%. The source material was naive CD4+ T cells from blood. These receptors were obtained from a man aged 30 to 39 in good health.

This clone occurred a few times. The chain carries TRBV20-1 and TRBJ2-3; D call uncertain. The CDR3 runs to 10 residues. Germline CDR1 and CDR2: DFQATT and SNEGSKA (reference sequence). V dropped 6 bases and J dropped 4 bases, with 5 bases sitting between them. The CDR3 here is CSAKSDTQYF. DNA for the CDR3: TGCAGTGCCAAATCAGATACGCAGTATTTT.

The CDR3 DNA sequence: TGCGCCAGCAGCCACACTGACAATGAGCAGTTCTTC. This gives the protein CASSHTDNEQFF. V and J are TRBV5-1 and TRBJ2-1, with D unresolved. With 4 bases removed from V and 5 bases from J, the gap between germline ends came to 7 bases. Germline V CDR1 and CDR2: SGHRS, YFSETQ. This CDR3 has 12 residues. The whole variable domain, filled in from reference TRBV5-1 and TRBJ2-1, reads KAGVTQTPRYLIKTRGQQVTLSCSPISGHRSVSWYQQTPGQGLQFLFEYFSETQRNKGNFPGRFSGRQFSNSRSEMNVSTLELGDSALYLCASSHTDNEQFFGPGTRLTVL.

This chain connects TRBV30 to TRBJ1-5; no clear D gene. This CDR3 is built from 13 residues. V was trimmed by 4 bases and J by 1 base, leaving 8 bases between them. Germline assignment: CDR1 GTSNPN and CDR2 SVGIG (reference sequence). The CDR3 region is CAWTRRSNQPQHF. CDR3 sequence (DNA): TGTGCCTGGACGAGAAGGAGCAATCAGCCCCAGCATTTT.

This clone has only a few counts. This rearrangement joins TRBV25-1 to TRBJ1-1, with 7 bases that match TRBD1. V gave up 11 bases and J gave up 8 bases; unmatched junction bases: 8. This CDR3 region has 11 residues. Germline lookup yields CDR1 MGHDK and CDR2 SYGVNS. In DNA, the CDR3 is TGTGCCGCGAAAAGGACAGGAGAAGCTTTCTTT. It is translated as CAAKRTGEAFF.

A few counts support this clone. The rearrangement uses TRBV4-1 and TRBJ1-5; 7 nucleotides match TRBD1. In germline, CDR1 is MGHRA, CDR2 YSYEKL. Trimming cost V 4 bases and J 3 bases; bases outside gene matches: 9. This CDR3 is 16 amino acids long. The CDR3 loop reads CASSPWTGPNNQPQHF. The CDR3 DNA reads TGCGCCAGCAGCCCATGGACAGGTCCAAACAATCAGCCCCAGCATTTT.

The chain recombines TRBV6-5 with TRBJ2-3; the match to TRBD2 covers 13 bases. Germline V lookup: CDR1 MNHEY, CDR2 SVGAGI. The trim removed 6 bases at V and 4 bases at J, leaving 4 bases unmatched. The CDR3 length is 15 residues. The CDR3 reads CASRLTSGRSDTQYF. CDR3 coding DNA: TGTGCCAGCAGACTGACTAGCGGGAGGTCAGATACGCAGTATTTT.

The V and J genes are TRBV7-2 and TRBJ2-3, with 7 bases lining up with TRBD2. This CDR3 contains 14 residues. Trimming at V came to 5 bases and at J to 8 bases, leaving 10 bases not matched to a gene. CDR1 and CDR2 (germline): SGHTA, FQGNSA. Here the CDR3 DNA reads TGTGCCAGCAGCCCGGGATCGGGGGGAGGTACGCAGTATTTT. It translates to CASSPGSGGGTQYF.

J is TRBJ1-1 and V is TRBV5-4; 7 bases align to TRBD1. V lost 6 bases to trimming and J lost 5 bases; unmatched junction nucleotides: 7. This CDR3 region has 13 residues. Germline V lookup: CDR1 SGHNT, CDR2 YYREEE (reference sequence). The CDR3 protein is CASTRQGGTEAFF. As DNA, the CDR3 is TGTGCCAGCACCAGACAGGGAGGAACTGAAGCTTTCTTT.

The chain combines TRBV7-9 with TRBJ2-6, with unresolved D. The CDR3 consists of 13 residues. The germline gives CDR1 SEHNR, CDR2 FQNEAQ (reference sequence). V lost 3 bases, J lost 0 bases, and 0 bases lay in between. The CDR3 bases are TGTGCCAGCAGCTTCTCTGGGGCCAACGTCCTGACTTTC. This codes for CASSFSGANVLTF.

This clone was observed a handful of times. The chain's CDR3 is CASSTSLGRYF. In nucleotides, the CDR3 is TGTGCCAGCAGCACCTCTCTCGGGCGGTACTTC. J is TRBJ2-7 and V is TRBV6-6; D call uncertain. V was clipped by 6 bases and J by 12 bases, with 15 bases between them. The length of the CDR3 is 11 residues. Germline CDR1 is MNHNY and CDR2 is SVGAGI (reference sequence).

This clone occurred a few times. The rearrangement uses TRBV5-4 and TRBJ2-3; no firm D call. V was clipped by 0 bases and J by 0 bases, with 8 bases between them. The CDR3 sequence is 15 residues long. Germline V lookup: CDR1 SGHNT, CDR2 YYREEE (reference sequence). The CDR3 coding sequence is TGTGCCAGCAGCTTGGTTTCCTCTAGCACAGATACGCAGTATTTT. Protein sequence: CASSLVSSSTDTQYF.

Remarks on this clone: Other nucleotide sequences in the sample specify the same CDR3. J is TRBJ1-1 and V is TRBV18; weak D call: TRBD1 (6 bases). V was shortened by 5 bases and J by 4 bases, with 14 bases between the two germline ends. Germline V lookup: CDR1 KGHSH, CDR2 LQKENI. The CDR3 contains 14 residues. The CDR3 DNA is TGTGCCAGCTCAACCCAGGGGTCTGGCACTGAAGCTTTCTTT. It is translated as CASSTQGSGTEAFF.

J is TRBJ2-5 and V is TRBV6-5; tentatively, D is TRBD2 (6 bases). The CDR3 runs 12 residues. Germline V lookup: CDR1 MNHEY, CDR2 SVGAGI. V was trimmed by 6 bases and J by 4 bases, leaving 9 bases between them. This CDR3 is CASRSAGETQYF. In DNA form, the CDR3 reads TGTGCCAGCAGGTCAGCGGGAGAGACCCAGTACTTC.

V is TRBV30 and J is TRBJ2-3, with 9 bases identical to TRBD2. Germline V gives CDR1 GTSNPN, CDR2 SVGIG (reference sequence). The CDR3 runs to 15 residues. J gave up 5 bases and V 2 bases, and 8 bases lay outside the gene matches. The CDR3 sequence is CAWSRNSGGGDTQYF. CDR3 DNA: TGTGCCTGGAGTCGTAATAGCGGGGGTGGAGATACGCAGTATTTT.

The rearrangement links TRBV5-4 to TRBJ1-1; no definite D call. The CDR3 totals 16 residues. Germline V gene sequence: CDR1 SGHNT, CDR2 YYREEE (reference sequence). V lost 0 bases and J 1 base, leaving 13 bases between the germline ends. CDR3 residues: CASSLGSGLGNTEAFF. The CDR3 nucleotides are TGTGCCAGCAGCTTGGGCTCGGGGTTGGGGAACACTGAAGCTTTCTTT.

The chain is built from TRBV5-1 and TRBJ2-1, with D possibly called TRBD1 or TRBD2 (6 bases each). This CDR3 is built from 15 residues. Germline V gene lookup returns CDR1 SGHRS and CDR2 YFSETQ. The V gene lost 4 bases and the J gene lost 8 bases, with 19 bases spanning the gap. CDR3 protein: CASSPGQTGAHEQFF. The CDR3 coding sequence is TGCGCCAGCAGCCCCGGGCAAACGGGGGCCCATGAGCAGTTCTTC. The complete variable domain, with remaining parts taken from reference TRBV5-1 and TRBJ2-1, reads KAGVTQTPRYLIKTRGQQVTLSCSPISGHRSVSWYQQTPGQGLQFLFEYFSETQRNKGNFPGRFSGRQFSNSRSEMNVSTLELGDSALYLCASSPGQTGAHEQFFGPGTRLTVL.

Remarks on this clone: Other DNA sequences from this sample encode an identical CDR3 as well. The chain uses TRBV11-2 and TRBJ2-7; D is undetermined. Trimming removed 1 base at V and 1 base at J, with 2 bases between. Germline CDR1 reads SGHAT; CDR2 reads FQNNGV. This CDR3 is 12 amino acids long. The CDR3 loop reads CASSLGSYEQYF. The CDR3 region has the DNA TGTGCCAGCAGCTTAGGGTCCTACGAGCAGTACTTC. Supplemented by reference TRBV11-2 and TRBJ2-7, the full variable domain reads EAGVAQSPRYKIIEKRQSVAFWCNPISGHATLYWYQQILGQGPKLLIQFQNNGVVDDSQLPKDRFSAERLKGVDSTLKIQPAKLEDSAVYLCASSLGSYEQYFGPGTRLTVT.

This rearrangement joins TRBV30 to TRBJ1-5, with D unresolved. The ends were cut back, 5 bases at V and 4 bases at J, with 12 bases in the middle. This CDR3 comprises 13 residues. Germline-derived CDR1 and CDR2 are GTSNPN and SVGIG (reference sequence). DNA for the CDR3: TGTGCCTGGGGGAATGGGGATAATCAGCCCCAGCATTTT. Translating gives CAWGNGDNQPQHF.

The J gene is TRBJ2-1, the V gene TRBV6-1; D is tentatively TRBD1 or TRBD2 (6 bases each). The CDR3 has 16 amino acids. V lost 4 bases to trimming and J lost 2 bases, with 15 bases between them. Germline V lookup: CDR1 MNHNS, CDR2 SASEGT. CDR3 region: CASSGARGAPYNEQFF. DNA for the CDR3: TGTGCCAGCAGTGGGGCGAGGGGGGCCCCCTACAATGAGCAGTTCTTC.

This clone was recorded many times. V usage is TRBV29-1 and J usage is TRBJ2-5, with a tentative D call TRBD2 (5 bases). From germline, CDR1 is SQVTM and CDR2 ANQGSEA. The CDR3 extends over 12 amino acids. Trimming removed 4 bases from V and 1 base from J, with 7 bases in between. This CDR3 is CSVGETQETQYF. CDR3 nucleotides: TGCAGCGTTGGGGAGACCCAAGAGACCCAGTACTTC.

The table lists this clone with a few counts. The rearrangement joins TRBV27 to TRBJ2-7, with 7 bases fitting TRBD1. V lost 6 bases to trimming and J lost 2 bases; unmatched junction nucleotides: 10. Germline CDR1 is MNHEY and CDR2 is SMNVEV (reference sequence). The CDR3 spans 15 residues. CDR3: CASRYTGETTYEQYF. Written as DNA, the CDR3 is TGTGCCAGCAGGTACACAGGGGAAACCACCTACGAGCAGTACTTC.

This clone was recorded a few times. The chain uses TRBV9 and TRBJ2-2; 8 nucleotides line up with TRBD1. Germline V gene lookup returns CDR1 SGDLS and CDR2 YYNGEE. The CDR3 runs to 17 residues. J gave up 5 bases and V 3 bases, and 12 bases lay outside the gene matches. The CDR3 here is CASSGDLRDRPTGELFF. The DNA of the CDR3 is TGTGCCAGCAGCGGAGATCTCCGGGACAGGCCAACCGGGGAGCTGTTTTTT.

This clone has a handful of counts. This rearrangement joins TRBV7-3 to TRBJ2-7; the D gene is possibly TRBD1 (6 bases). The CDR3 is 14 amino acids. Germline V gene sequence: CDR1 SGHTA, CDR2 FQGTGA. With 2 bases removed from V and 1 base from J, the gap between germline ends came to 9 bases. CDR3: CASSLHRASYEQYV. As DNA, the CDR3 is TGTGCCAGCAGCTTACACAGGGCTTCCTACGAGCAGTACGTC.

This clone came up a few times. This sequence joins TRBV5-1 and TRBJ1-2; 9 bases agree with TRBD1. After removal of 4 bases from V and 4 bases from J, the junction contained 8 bases not matched to a gene. The CDR3 loop spans 15 amino acids. The germline V gene encodes CDR1 SGHRS and CDR2 YFSETQ. CDR3 region: CASSPDRGRIYGYTF. CDR3 nucleotide sequence: TGCGCCAGCAGCCCCGACAGGGGGAGGATCTATGGCTACACCTTC.

CDR3 protein: CASSLTGLAGANEQFF. The CDR3 DNA sequence: TGTGCCAGCAGCTTAACGGGGCTAGCGGGAGCCAATGAGCAGTTCTTC. This chain connects TRBV7-3 to TRBJ2-1; 10 bases are a match to TRBD2. Germline CDR1 reads SGHTA; CDR2 reads FQGTGA. V dropped 0 bases and J dropped 6; count of bases not matched to a gene: 5. The CDR3 contains 16 residues.

This clone has just one count. The chain uses TRBV11-1 and TRBJ2-2, with D possibly being TRBD1 (6 bases). The germline V gene encodes CDR1 SGHAT and CDR2 FQDESV (reference sequence). The CDR3 covers 15 residues. V was clipped by 4 bases and J by 4 bases, with 13 bases between them. In nucleotides, the CDR3 is TGTGCCAGCAGCTCGGTCACAGGGCCCACCGGGGAGCTGTTTTTT. Translated, it gives CASSSVTGPTGELFF.

This clone has only a few counts. The V gene is TRBV29-1, the J gene TRBJ2-5; D could derive from TRBD1 or TRBD2 (6 bases each). This CDR3 has 12 residues. Germline-derived CDR1 and CDR2 are SQVTM and ANQGSEA. The CDR3 loop reads CSVVGGRETQYF. CDR3 DNA: TGCAGTGTAGTTGGGGGGCGGGAGACCCAGTACTTC.